These 16 T cell receptor beta chains were sequenced from one sample in a study of siplizumab effects on memory and regulatory T cells. Antigen specificity for these receptors is unknown. Repertoires were generated with immunoSEQ multiplex PCR, while TCRdb's copy carries only in-frame clones and drops some. The profile shows 4,900 or so clones, 45% to 50% of them singletons. Responder and stimulator cells in the mixed lymphocyte reaction were cultured together for more than 5 days at 37°C. Material for sequencing was CFSE-low (dividing) CD8+ T cells sorted from an allogeneic mixed lymphocyte reaction. Receptor source: a human donor in good health; the cells came from an allogeneic mixed lymphocyte reaction. Some clones in this sample may be carry-over from other donors' samples.

There are a few counts of this clone. J is TRBJ1-2 and V is TRBV27; 9 bases are a match to TRBD1. Germline CDR1 MNHEY, CDR2 SMNVEV (reference sequence). The CDR3 extends over 15 amino acids. V lost 3 bases to trimming and J lost 8 bases; unmatched junction nucleotides: 10. CDR3 sequence: CASSFGTGGAYGYTF. CDR3 nucleotides: TGTGCCAGCAGTTTCGGCACAGGGGGCGCCTACGGCTACACCTTC.

This clone was recorded at least ten times. This sequence joins TRBV27 and TRBJ2-3, with D hard to call. The CDR3 sequence is 14 residues long. Germline V gene data show CDR1 as MNHEY and CDR2 as SMNVEV (reference sequence). Trimming took off 5 bases at V and 1 base at J, with 10 bases between the two ends. Here the CDR3 reads CASSPSPGTDTQYF. CDR3 coding DNA: TGTGCCAGCAGTCCTAGTCCGGGCACAGATACGCAGTATTTT.

The genes are TRBV29-1 and TRBJ1-2; perhaps TRBD1 as D (6 bases). The V end was cut by 7 bases, the J end by 5 bases, with 17 bases between. The CDR3 runs to 13 residues. The germline V gene has CDR1 SQVTM and CDR2 ANQGSEA. The CDR3 spells CSAQMGGVYGYTF. As DNA, the CDR3 is TGCAGCGCCCAGATGGGGGGCGTGTATGGCTACACCTTC.

This clone appeared once. The chain has TRBV7-9 and TRBJ2-7, with D perhaps assigned TRBD1 or TRBD2 (6 bases each). The germline V gene has CDR1 SEHNR and CDR2 FQNEAQ (reference sequence). Between the trimmed V and J ends, which lost 3 bases and 11 bases, there was a span of 11 bases. This CDR3 contains 11 residues. CDR3 residues: CASSFAGEEYF. The DNA for the CDR3 is TGTGCCAGCAGCTTCGCAGGGGAGGAGTACTTC.

The chain is built from TRBV5-6 and TRBJ1-3, with D tentatively TRBD1 (6 bases). Looked up from germline, CDR1 is SGHDT and CDR2 is YYEEEE. The CDR3 consists of 15 residues. V was clipped by 5 bases and J by 1 base, with 13 bases between them. The CDR3, as DNA: TGTGCCAGCAGGTTACAGGGTGGGTCTGGAAACACCATATATTTT. Translating it yields CASRLQGGSGNTIYF.

This clone is medium-sized by share. V gene TRBV27 combines with J gene TRBJ1-1, with 9 bases aligning to TRBD1. V lost 6 bases, J lost 4 bases, and 6 bases stayed unmatched. Germline loops: CDR1 MNHEY, CDR2 SMNVEV (reference sequence). CDR3 length: 14 residues. This CDR3 is CASSHRGPGTEAFF. The CDR3 DNA follows: TGTGCCAGCAGCCACAGGGGGCCTGGCACTGAAGCTTTCTTT.

By proportion, this clone is medium-sized (0.01 to 0.1%). The chain has TRBV7-6 and TRBJ2-1; 9 bases are shared with TRBD2. CDR1 is SGHVS, CDR2 FNYEAQ, per germline. This CDR3 region has 16 residues. Trimming cost V 1 base and J 4 bases; bases outside gene matches: 5. CDR3 bases: TGTGCCAGCAGCTTAGGGCTAGCGGGAAGTTACAATGAGCAGTTCTTC. Its translation is CASSLGLAGSYNEQFF.

CDR3 region: CASSKESQGYTF. The CDR3 DNA sequence: TGTGCCAGCAGCAAAGAATCGCAGGGCTACACCTTC. J is TRBJ1-2 and V is TRBV11-2; D is uncertain. The germline gives CDR1 SGHAT, CDR2 FQNNGV. CDR3 size: 12 residues. V was shortened by 5 bases and J by 8 bases, with 12 bases between the two germline ends.

This chain links TRBV7-3 with TRBJ2-7; 8 nucleotides agree with TRBD1. J gave up 4 bases and V 5 bases, and 10 bases lay outside the gene matches. CDR3 length equals 15 residues. CDR1 SGHTA and CDR2 FQGTGA come from the germline V gene. The CDR3 DNA reads as TGTGCCAGCAGCGAGGGACCAGGGGGCACGTACGAGCAGTACTTC. This translates into CASSEGPGGTYEQYF.

This clone was picked up a small number of times. This sequence joins TRBV6-5 and TRBJ2-7, with no clear D. Trimming pared 7 bases from V and 2 bases from J, leaving 12 bases between. Germline V gene data show CDR1 as MNHEY and CDR2 as SVGAGI. This CDR3 has 13 amino acids. The CDR3 loop reads CASTYGVAYEQYF. DNA for the CDR3: TGTGCCAGCACCTACGGAGTAGCCTACGAGCAGTACTTC.

The chain has TRBV7-3 and TRBJ2-3, with D possibly being TRBD2 (5 bases). V dropped 5 bases and J dropped 6 bases, with 21 bases sitting between them. This CDR3 region has 16 residues. CDR1 and CDR2 from the germline V gene are SGHTA and FQGTGA. The CDR3 sequence is CASSPRSSPEEDTQYF. CDR3 bases: TGTGCCAGCAGCCCTAGGTCGAGTCCGGAGGAGGATACGCAGTATTTT.

This chain links TRBV19 with TRBJ1-5, with D maybe TRBD1 (5 bases). V was pared by 2 bases and J by 0 bases, with 8 bases between. The CDR3 covers 15 residues. Germline assignment: CDR1 LNHDA and CDR2 SQIVND (reference sequence). DNA of the CDR3: TGTGCCAGTAGTATACCAGGGTATAGCAATCAGCCCCAGCATTTT. Protein product: CASSIPGYSNQPQHF.

This rearrangement joins TRBV27 to TRBJ2-2; TRBD2 is a possible D gene (6 bases). The CDR3 is 14 amino acids. V lost 4 bases to trimming and J lost 1 base, with 7 bases between them. CDR1 MNHEY and CDR2 SMNVEV come from the germline V gene (reference sequence). CDR3 coding DNA: TGTGCCAGCAGTTGGGGAGGGAACACCGGGGAGCTGTTTTTT. Residues: CASSWGGNTGELFF.

At least ten counts were recorded for this clone. This chain joins TRBV28 and TRBJ2-1; 8 bases fit TRBD2. CDR1 and CDR2 (germline): MDHEN, SYDVKM. Germline trimming cut 4 bases from V and 8 bases from J; bases unmatched to any gene: 4. CDR3 length equals 13 residues. This CDR3 reads CASSWAGGYEQFF. The CDR3 DNA follows: TGTGCCAGCAGTTGGGCGGGAGGCTATGAGCAGTTCTTC.

The chain joins TRBV7-8 to TRBJ2-7, with D possibly being TRBD2 (5 bases). V was cut by 1 base and J by 6 bases, with 7 bases left in between. The CDR3 is 12 residues long. The germline gives CDR1 SGHVS, CDR2 FQNEAQ. DNA of the CDR3: TGTGCCAGCAGCTTAGGAGGGTCCGAGCAGTACTTC. It translates to CASSLGGSEQYF.

The chain carries TRBV28 and TRBJ2-7; 12 bases are shared with TRBD1. The CDR3 contains 14 residues. Germline assignment: CDR1 MDHEN and CDR2 SYDVKM. The trim removed 6 bases at V and 4 bases at J, leaving 4 bases unmatched. Here the CDR3 DNA reads TGTGCCAGCAGCGCGGGACAGGGGGCGTACGAGCAGTACTTC. This encodes CASSAGQGAYEQYF. Filled out from reference TRBV28 and TRBJ2-7, the complete variable domain reads DVKVTQSSRYLVKRTGEKVFLECVQDMDHENMFWYRQDPGLGLRLIYFSYDVKMKEKGDIPEGYSVSREKKERFSLILESASTNQTSMYLCASSAGQGAYEQYFGPGTRLTVT.